A single sample gave rise to the 21 T cell receptor beta chains below, sequenced in a study of PD-1 blockade in classical Hodgkin lymphoma. Some clones are missing from TCRdb's copy, which holds only in-frame ones; the method was immunoSEQ multiplex PCR. The table includes roughly 100,000 clones, roughly 78% detected once. Indicated time point: cycle 4 day 1 (C4D1), after 6 weeks of nivolumab. Each patient experienced a relapse that followed autologous stem cell transplantation, and brentuximab vedotin exposure varied. The sample in question was peripheral blood mononuclear cells (PBMCs), obtained before the fourth cycle of nivolumab. These receptors originate from a human donor with classical Hodgkin lymphoma.

V is TRBV7-6 and J is TRBJ2-3, with a weak D call TRBD2 (5 bases). Per germline, CDR1 SGHVS and CDR2 FNYEAQ. The CDR3 is 14 residues long. V lost 3 bases and J lost 3, with 10 bases in between. CDR3 bases: TGTGCCAGCAGCTTGCCCCAGCGGACAGATACGCAGTATTTT. Protein: CASSLPQRTDTQYF.

This clone was detected only once. This sequence joins TRBV5-1 and TRBJ2-2, with 9 bases fitting TRBD1. The CDR3 contains 14 residues. V dropped 5 bases and J dropped 6; count of bases not matched to a gene: 5. Germline-derived CDR1 and CDR2 are SGHRS and YFSETQ. The CDR3 here is CASSSRQGAGELFF. CDR3 in DNA: TGCGCCAGCAGTTCCCGACAGGGGGCCGGGGAGCTGTTTTTT.

V gene TRBV18 combines with J gene TRBJ2-4; possibly TRBD2 for D (6 bases). The CDR3 contains 17 residues. Trimming took off 1 base at V and 1 base at J, with 14 bases between the two ends. Germline loops: CDR1 KGHSH, CDR2 LQKENI. The CDR3 coding sequence is TGTGCCAGCTCACCACTCCCGGGACGGGAGGCCAAAAACATTCAGTACTTC. Its translation is CASSPLPGREAKNIQYF.

The chain has TRBV20-1 and TRBJ2-7, with D possibly TRBD2 on 6 matching bases. Germline CDR1 reads DFQATT; CDR2 reads SNEGSKA (reference sequence). This CDR3 has 11 residues. The ends were cut back, 3 bases at V and 6 bases at J, with 9 bases in the middle. In nucleotides, the CDR3 is TGCAGTGCTAGGCGGGGCTCCGAGCAGTACTTC. This encodes CSARRGSEQYF.

The J gene is TRBJ1-2, the V gene TRBV7-3, with TRBD1 matching over 7 bases. Germline CDR1 SGHTA, CDR2 FQGTGA. Trimming cost V 4 bases and J 8 bases; bases outside gene matches: 7. The CDR3 is 13 amino acids. The CDR3 DNA follows: TGTGCCAGCAGCTCCCTCCCGGGACAGGGCTACACCTTC. Its protein is CASSSLPGQGYTF. Drawing the rest from reference TRBV7-3 and TRBJ1-2, the complete variable domain is GAGVSQTPSNKVTEKGKYVELRCDPISGHTALYWYRQSLGQGPEFLIYFQGTGAADDSGLPNDRFFAVRPEGSVSTLKIQRTERGDSAVYLCASSSLPGQGYTFGSGTRLTVV.

The V and J genes are TRBV6-7 and TRBJ1-3; D is undetermined. TRBV6-7 is treated as an ORF (open reading frame) with a function not yet certain. The CDR3 runs 17 residues. The V end lost 0 bases, the J end lost 0 bases, and 12 bases lay between the germline ends. CDR3 bases: TGTGCCAGCAGTTACTCGAAGGGATTCTTCTCTGGAAACACCATATATTTT. Translating gives CASSYSKGFFSGNTIYF.

This chain connects TRBV4-2 to TRBJ2-7, with 9 bases identical to TRBD2. Germline CDR1 reads LGHNA; CDR2 reads YNFKEQ. The CDR3 has 17 residues. V lost 1 base to trimming and J lost 3 bases; unmatched junction nucleotides: 10. The CDR3 bases are TGTGCCAGCAGCCAAGCTAGAGGGCTAGCGGGACTCTACGAGCAGTACTTC. This sequence encodes CASSQARGLAGLYEQYF.

The chain carries TRBV9 and TRBJ2-3; TRBD1 aligns across 10 bases. Germline CDR1 and CDR2: SGDLS and YYNGEE. This CDR3 contains 15 residues. V was clipped by 4 bases and J by 6 bases; unmatched bases: 8. The CDR3 here is CASSPGTGVADTQYF. The CDR3 bases are TGTGCCAGCAGCCCCGGGACAGGGGTGGCCGATACGCAGTATTTT. The entire variable domain, with the rest obtained from reference TRBV9 and TRBJ2-3, is as follows: DSGVTQTPKHLITATGQRVTLRCSPRSGDLSVYWYQQSLDQGLQFLIQYYNGEERAKGNILERFSAQQFPDLHSELNLSSLELGDSALYFCASSPGTGVADTQYFGPGTRLTVL.

The chain couples TRBV5-4 to TRBJ2-5; TRBD1 matches at 7 bases. The CDR3 has 13 residues. J gave up 5 bases and V 4 bases, and 5 bases lay outside the gene matches. The germline V gene has CDR1 SGHNT and CDR2 YYREEE (reference sequence). The CDR3 sequence: CASSRGLSETQYF. In DNA form, the CDR3 reads TGTGCCAGCAGCAGGGGGCTATCGGAGACCCAGTACTTC.

This clone has a count of ten or more. The chain joins TRBV4-1 to TRBJ1-1; D is unclear. The CDR3 runs 16 residues. Germline assignment: CDR1 MGHRA and CDR2 YSYEKL. V shed 0 bases and J shed 1 base, with 12 bases lying between them. CDR3 sequence (DNA): TGCGCCAGCAGCCAAGATCAATTGTGGCCGAACACTGAAGCTTTCTTT. Its translation is CASSQDQLWPNTEAFF.

This sequence joins TRBV5-4 and TRBJ2-3, with D unresolved. Germline lookup yields CDR1 SGHNT and CDR2 YYREEE (reference sequence). V was clipped by 2 bases and J by 0 bases, with 13 bases between them. The CDR3 runs to 16 residues. Written as DNA, the CDR3 is TGTGCCAGCAGCTTTTCGCAGATGGTTAGCACAGATACGCAGTATTTT. Its translation: CASSFSQMVSTDTQYF. Variable domain in full (rest from reference TRBV5-4 and TRBJ2-3): ETGVTQSPTHLIKTRGQQVTLRCSSQSGHNTVSWYQQALGQGPQFIFQYYREEENGRGNFPPRFSGLQFPNYSSELNVNALELDDSALYLCASSFSQMVSTDTQYFGPGTRLTVL.

J is TRBJ2-2 and V is TRBV11-2; 7 nucleotides match TRBD2. Trimming cost V 4 bases and J 6 bases; bases outside gene matches: 5. Germline-derived CDR1 and CDR2 are SGHAT and FQNNGV. There are 14 residues in the CDR3. The CDR3, as DNA: TGTGCCAGCAGCTCAGGACTAGTATCCGGGGAGCTGTTTTTT. It encodes CASSSGLVSGELFF.

The chain joins TRBV11-2 to TRBJ1-1; D unclear. The V end was cut by 5 bases, the J end by 4 bases, with 14 bases between. This CDR3 comprises 14 residues. CDR1 SGHAT and CDR2 FQNNGV come from the germline V gene. The CDR3: CASSIDGLGTEAFF. The CDR3 nucleotides are TGTGCCAGCAGCATCGACGGACTAGGCACTGAAGCTTTCTTT. Based on the CDR3 plus reference TRBV11-2 and TRBJ1-1, the full variable domain is EAGVAQSPRYKIIEKRQSVAFWCNPISGHATLYWYQQILGQGPKLLIQFQNNGVVDDSQLPKDRFSAERLKGVDSTLKIQPAKLEDSAVYLCASSIDGLGTEAFFGQGTRLTVV.

This clone was recorded many times. The same CDR3 can be traced to other DNA sequences in this sample. V and J are TRBV9 and TRBJ1-2, with D possibly being TRBD1 (5 bases). V was trimmed by 2 bases and J by 2 bases, leaving 7 bases between them. There are 13 residues in the CDR3. The germline gives CDR1 SGDLS, CDR2 YYNGEE. DNA of the CDR3: TGTGCCAGCAGCGTGACAGAGAACTATGGCTACACCTTC. Translating gives CASSVTENYGYTF.

J is TRBJ1-2 and V is TRBV27; D remains ambiguous. Trimming took 2 bases from V and 4 from J, leaving 17 bases between them. Germline-derived CDR1 and CDR2 are MNHEY and SMNVEV (reference sequence). The CDR3 loop spans 16 amino acids. The CDR3 region is CASSLHPGQRSYGYTF. CDR3 in DNA: TGTGCCAGCAGTTTACACCCTGGGCAGAGGAGCTATGGCTACACCTTC.

The chain recombines TRBV29-1 with TRBJ1-2, with no clear D. The CDR3 spans 14 residues. Trimming cost V 3 bases and J 5 bases, with 16 bases left between them. The germline V gene has CDR1 SQVTM and CDR2 ANQGSEA. The DNA of the CDR3 is TGCAGCGTTGAGGAGACCGGGCCCAGGTATGGCTACACCTTC. This translates into CSVEETGPRYGYTF.

The chain links TRBV10-3 to TRBJ2-7, with a possible D match to TRBD2 (5 bases). CDR3 length equals 15 residues. V was cut by 2 bases and J by 3 bases, with 14 bases left in between. The germline CDR1 and CDR2 sequences are ENHRY and SYGVKD. The CDR3 nucleotides read TGTGCCATCAGTGAGCCGTTTGAGGGAAACTACGAGCAGTACTTC. It is translated as CAISEPFEGNYEQYF.

This chain links TRBV5-1 with TRBJ2-5; the D is unclear. V gave up 0 bases and J gave up 1 base, with 4 bases separating them. This CDR3 is 13 amino acids long. In germline, CDR1 is SGHRS, CDR2 YFSETQ. The DNA for the CDR3 is TGCGCCAGCAGCTTGGGCTTCCAAGAGACCCAGTACTTC. As protein: CASSLGFQETQYF.

This chain joins TRBV6-1 and TRBJ2-7, with 9 positions matching TRBD1. V was clipped by 3 bases and J by 3 bases; unmatched bases: 9. CDR1 is MNHNS, CDR2 SASEGT, per germline. The CDR3 is 16 amino acids. The CDR3 DNA reads as TGTGCCAGCAGTGATCCTTTTTGGGGACAGGGCTACGAGCAGTACTTC. Encoded protein: CASSDPFWGQGYEQYF.

V gene TRBV5-8 combines with J gene TRBJ2-3, with 11 positions matching TRBD2. The V gene's germline CDR1 is SGHTS and CDR2 YDEGEE. The CDR3 is 17 amino acids. Losses at the gene ends were 0 bases for V and 2 bases for J; bases not matched to a gene: 5. The CDR3 nucleotides are TGTGCCAGCAGCTTGGGCACTAGCGGGGGATACACAGATACGCAGTATTTT. This translates into CASSLGTSGGYTDTQYF.

The chain combines TRBV7-9 with TRBJ1-4; D is unresolved. The ends were cut back, 1 base at V and 6 bases at J, with 6 bases in the middle. This CDR3 has 13 residues. Looked up from germline, CDR1 is SEHNR and CDR2 is FQNEAQ (reference sequence). DNA of the CDR3: TGTGCCAGCAGCTTAGTCCTTTATGAAAAACTGTTTTTT. Protein sequence: CASSLVLYEKLFF.